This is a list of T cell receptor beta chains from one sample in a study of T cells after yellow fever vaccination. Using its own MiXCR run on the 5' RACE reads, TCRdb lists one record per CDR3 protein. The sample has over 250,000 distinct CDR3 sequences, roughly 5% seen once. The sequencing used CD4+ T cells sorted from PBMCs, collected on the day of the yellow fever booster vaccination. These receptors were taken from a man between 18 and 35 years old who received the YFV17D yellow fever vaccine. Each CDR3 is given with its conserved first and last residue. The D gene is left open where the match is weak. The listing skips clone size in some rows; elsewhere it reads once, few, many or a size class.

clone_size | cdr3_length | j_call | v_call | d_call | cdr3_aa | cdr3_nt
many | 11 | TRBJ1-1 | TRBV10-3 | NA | CAISDWTEAFF | TGTGCCATCAGTGATTGGACTGAAGCTTTCTTT
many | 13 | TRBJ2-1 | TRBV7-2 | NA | CASSLVRGDEQFF | TGTGCCAGCAGCTTAGTAAGGGGGGATGAGCAGTTCTTC
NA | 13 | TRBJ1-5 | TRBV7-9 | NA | CASSTGSNQPQHF | TGTGCCAGCAGCACCGGGAGCAATCAGCCCCAGCATTTT
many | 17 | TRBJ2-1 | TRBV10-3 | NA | CAISESRARLPYNEQFF | TGTGCCATCAGTGAGTCCAGAGCACGGTTACCATACAATGAGCAGTTCTTC
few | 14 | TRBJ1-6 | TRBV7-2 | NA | CASSFTGRESPLHF | TGTGCCAGCAGTTTTACAGGGAGGGAATCACCCCTCCACTTT
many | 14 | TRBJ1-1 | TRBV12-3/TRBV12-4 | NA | CASSPRRVDTEAFF | TGTGCCAGCAGCCCCAGACGGGTCGACACTGAAGCTTTCTTT
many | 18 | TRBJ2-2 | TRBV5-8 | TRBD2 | CASSAGVTSGGPTGELFF | TGTGCCAGCAGCGCAGGGGTGACTAGCGGGGGGCCCACCGGGGAGCTGTTTTTT
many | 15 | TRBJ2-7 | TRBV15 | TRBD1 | CATSVGQGLSYEQYF | TGTGCCACCAGCGTGGGACAGGGACTTTCCTACGAGCAGTACTTC
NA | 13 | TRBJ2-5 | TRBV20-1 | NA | CSARGSTQETQYF | TGCAGTGCTAGGGGCTCCACCCAAGAGACCCAGTACTTC
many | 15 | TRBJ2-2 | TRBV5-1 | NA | CASSLTDSNTGELFF | TGCGCCAGCAGCTTGACGGATTCGAACACCGGGGAGCTGTTTTTT
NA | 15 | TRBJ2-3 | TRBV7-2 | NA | CASSLGAPGTDTQYF | TGTGCCAGCAGCTTAGGGGCTCCCGGCACAGATACGCAGTATTTT
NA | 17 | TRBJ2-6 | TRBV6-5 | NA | CASSYRQRSIEANVLTF | TGTGCCAGCAGTTACCGACAGCGGTCTATTGAGGCCAACGTCCTGACTTTC
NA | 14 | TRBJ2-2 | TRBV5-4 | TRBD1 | CATMGQVNTGELFF | TGTGCCACCATGGGACAGGTGAACACCGGGGAGCTGTTTTTT
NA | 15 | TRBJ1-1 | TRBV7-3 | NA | CASTESGAANTEAFF | TGTGCCAGCACCGAGTCGGGGGCAGCGAACACTGAAGCTTTCTTT
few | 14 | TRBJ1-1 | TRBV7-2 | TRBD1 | CASSIRGSIAEAFF | TGTGCCAGCAGCATCAGGGGGAGTATCGCTGAAGCTTTCTTT
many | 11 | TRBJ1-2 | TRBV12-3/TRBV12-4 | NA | CASSENYGYTF | TGTGCCAGCAGCGAAAACTATGGCTACACCTTC
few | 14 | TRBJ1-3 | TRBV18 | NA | CASSPLPGQHTIYF | TGTGCCAGCTCACCACTCCCGGGACAACACACCATATATTTT
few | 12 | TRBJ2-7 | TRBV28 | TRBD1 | CASSFRGRVQYF | TGTGCCAGCAGTTTTAGGGGGCGGGTGCAGTACTTC
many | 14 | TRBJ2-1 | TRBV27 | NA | CASSPRPGPGEQFF | TGTGCCAGCAGTCCTCGCCCGGGACCTGGTGAGCAGTTCTTC
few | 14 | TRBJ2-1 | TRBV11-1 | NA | CASSLGGGPGEQFF | TGTGCCAGCAGCTTAGGAGGGGGGCCGGGGGAGCAGTTCTTC
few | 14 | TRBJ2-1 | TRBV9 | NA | CASSVSSGYNEQFF | TGTGCCAGCAGCGTAAGTTCGGGGTACAATGAGCAGTTCTTC
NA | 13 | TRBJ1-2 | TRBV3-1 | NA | CASSQGRDYGYTF | TGTGCCAGCAGCCAAGGCAGGGACTATGGCTACACCTTC
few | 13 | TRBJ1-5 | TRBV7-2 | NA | CASSLMEDQPQHF | TGTGCCAGCAGCTTAATGGAAGACCAGCCCCAGCATTTT
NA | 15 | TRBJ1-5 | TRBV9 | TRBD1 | CASSGDRGRNLPQHF | TGTGCCAGCAGCGGCGACAGGGGACGCAATCTTCCCCAGCATTTT
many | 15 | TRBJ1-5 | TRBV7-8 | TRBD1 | CASSLGQGSLEAQHF | TGTGCCAGCAGCTTGGGACAGGGGTCTCTCGAGGCCCAGCATTTT
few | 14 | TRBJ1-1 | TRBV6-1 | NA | CASSEAGVDTEAFF | TGTGCCAGCAGTGAGGCGGGAGTGGACACTGAAGCTTTCTTT
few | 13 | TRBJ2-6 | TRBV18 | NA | CASSLDGANVLTF | TGTGCCAGCTCTCTGGACGGGGCCAACGTCCTGACTTTC
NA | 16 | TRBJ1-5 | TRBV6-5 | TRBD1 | CASSSISGGWAKPQHF | TGTGCCAGCAGTTCGATATCAGGGGGTTGGGCGAAACCCCAGCATTTT
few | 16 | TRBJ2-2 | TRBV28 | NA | CASNTGGAGGTGELFF | TGTGCCAGCAACACTGGAGGGGCAGGGGGGACCGGGGAGCTGTTTTTT
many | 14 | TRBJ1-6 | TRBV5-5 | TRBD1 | CASSIQGFNSPLHF | TGTGCCAGCAGCATACAGGGGTTTAATTCACCCCTCCACTTT
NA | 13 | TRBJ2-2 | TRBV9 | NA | CASTPGRTGELFF | TGTGCCAGCACGCCAGGGCGGACCGGGGAGCTGTTTTTC
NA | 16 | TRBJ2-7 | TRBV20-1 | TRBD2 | CSAREPWERECHEQYF | TGCAGTGCAAGGGAGCCTTGGGAGCGGGAATGCCACGAGCAGTACTTC
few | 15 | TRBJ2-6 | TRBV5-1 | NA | CASSLVSAGANVLTF | TGCGCCAGCAGCTTGGTTAGCGCGGGGGCCAACGTCCTGACTTTC
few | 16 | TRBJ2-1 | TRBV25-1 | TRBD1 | CASSDRDRGSRNEQFF | TGTGCCAGCAGTGATCGCGACAGGGGGTCAAGGAATGAGCAGTTCTTC
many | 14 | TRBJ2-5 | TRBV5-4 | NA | CASSLEPYQETQYF | TGTGCCAGCAGCTTGGAACCATATCAAGAGACCCAGTACTTC
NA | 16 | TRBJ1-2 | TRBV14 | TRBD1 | CASSHFGKDRINGYTF | TGTGCCAGCAGCCATTTTGGGAAGGACAGGATAAATGGCTACACCTTC
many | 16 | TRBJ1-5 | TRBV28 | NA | CASSLLGILPRQPQHF | TGTGCCAGCAGTTTACTGGGGATACTACCGCGTCAGCCCCAGCATTTT
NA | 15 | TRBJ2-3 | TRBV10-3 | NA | CAISWGWQATDTQYF | TGTGCCATCAGTTGGGGTTGGCAGGCCACAGATACGCAGTATTTT
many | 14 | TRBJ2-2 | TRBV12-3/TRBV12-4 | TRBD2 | CASRGLANTGELFF | TGTGCCAGCAGGGGACTAGCGAACACCGGGGAGCTGTTTTTT
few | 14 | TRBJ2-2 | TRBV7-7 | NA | CASSLAEFTGELFF | TGTGCCAGCAGCTTAGCCGAGTTCACCGGGGAGCTGTTTTTT
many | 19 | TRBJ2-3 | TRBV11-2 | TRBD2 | CASSLLRLAGAFSTDTQYF | TGTGCCAGCAGCTTACTCCGTCTAGCGGGGGCCTTTAGCACAGATACGCAGTATTTT
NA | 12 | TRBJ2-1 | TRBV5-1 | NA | CASSLGTHEQFF | TGCGCCAGCAGCTTGGGGACCCATGAGCAGTTCTTC
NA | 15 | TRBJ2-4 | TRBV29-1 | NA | CSVEDPNRVKNIQYF | TGCAGCGTTGAAGATCCAAACAGGGTCAAAAACATTCAGTACTTC
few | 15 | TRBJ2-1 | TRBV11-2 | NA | CASSSRDSTYNEQFF | TGTGCCAGCAGCTCCCGGGACTCGACCTACAATGAGCAGTTCTTC
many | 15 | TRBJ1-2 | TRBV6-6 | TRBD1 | CASSYEPGQVYGYTF | TGTGCCAGCAGTTACGAACCGGGACAGGTCTATGGCTACACCTTC
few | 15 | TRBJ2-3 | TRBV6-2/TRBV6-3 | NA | CASSPRTVFTDTQYF | TGTGCCAGCAGTCCCAGGACAGTTTTCACAGATACGCAGTATTTT
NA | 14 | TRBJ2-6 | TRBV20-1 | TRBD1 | CSAGDSSGANVLTF | TGCAGTGCTGGGGACAGCTCTGGGGCCAACGTCCTGACTTTC
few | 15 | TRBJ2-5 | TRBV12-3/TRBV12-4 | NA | CASTRYRGRQETQYF | TGTGCCAGCACAAGATATCGGGGGCGACAAGAGACCCAGTACTTC
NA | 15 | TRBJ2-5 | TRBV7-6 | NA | CASSFSSQTQETQYF | TGTGCCAGCAGCTTTTCTTCCCAGACACAAGAGACCCAGTACTTC
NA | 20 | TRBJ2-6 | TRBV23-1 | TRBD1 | CASSQYRPTGNFDGANVLTF | TGCGCCAGCAGTCAATACCGACCGACAGGGAACTTTGATGGGGCCAACGTCCTGACTTTC
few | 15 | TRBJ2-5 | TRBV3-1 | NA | CASSQTGTTRETQYF | TGTGCCAGCAGCCAAACCGGGACCACACGAGAGACCCAGTACTTC
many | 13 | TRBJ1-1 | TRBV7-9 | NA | CASIKGEATEAFF | TGTGCCAGTATCAAGGGGGAGGCCACTGAAGCTTTCTTT
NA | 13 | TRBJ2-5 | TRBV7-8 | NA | CASSLLKLETQYF | TGTGCCAGCAGCTTGTTAAAGCTTGAGACCCAGTACTTC
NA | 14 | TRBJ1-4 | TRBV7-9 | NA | CASSSDSYNEKLFF | TGTGCCAGCAGCTCGGACAGCTATAATGAAAAACTGTTTTTT
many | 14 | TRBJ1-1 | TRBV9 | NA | CASSVAYGNTEAFF | TGTGCCAGCAGCGTAGCTTACGGGAACACTGAAGCTTTCTTT